A selection of T cell receptor beta chains follows, all from one sample in a study of T cell repertoires in cytomegalovirus infection. MiXCR, run by TCRdb on the reads, gives a single entry per CDR3 protein. Among around 99,000 distinct CDR3 sequences, around 31% were seen once, and the ten largest hold roughly 77%. These TCRs' antigens remain unknown. The specimen was CD8+ T cells from cultured PBMCs, collected from culture after CMV antigen stimulation. The receptor source for this set is a human donor in good health (CMV status not recorded). Some clones in this sample may be carry-over from other donors' samples. The CDR3 runs from the conserved cysteine through the conserved F or W. D genes are given only for firm matches. Size values are once, few and many counts, or a class for expanded clones, and some rows have none.

>TRBV15|NA|TRBJ1-2|NA
TGTGCCACCAGCACGGAGAGGGGTCCGGCTGGCTACACCTTC
CATSTERGPAGYTF
>TRBV7-9|NA|TRBJ2-7|TRBD1
TGTGCCAGCAACCCTGGGACAGGGATCGAGCAGTACTTC
CASNPGTGIEQYF
>TRBV27|few|TRBJ1-6|TRBD1
TGTGCCAGCAGAACACAGGGGTTGGATAATTCACCCCTCCACTTT
CASRTQGLDNSPLHF
>TRBV30|NA|TRBJ2-7|TRBD1
TGTGCCTGGAGTAGGACAGGGGTAGGCGAGCAGTACTTC
CAWSRTGVGEQYF
>TRBV12-3/TRBV12-4|NA|TRBJ1-2|NA
TGTGCCAGCAGTCCGGTGCCTTCCTATGGCTACACCTTC
CASSPVPSYGYTF
>TRBV5-1|NA|TRBJ2-3|NA
TGCGCCAGCACAACAGGGTTCGGCACAGATACGCAGTATTTT
CASTTGFGTDTQYF
>TRBV7-6|NA|TRBJ1-2|TRBD1
TGTGCCAGCAGCTTAGCCCGGGACAGAGATGGCTACACCTTC
CASSLARDRDGYTF
>TRBV7-9|NA|TRBJ1-1|NA
TGTGCCAGCAGCACCAACGGACAGTTGAACACTGAAGCTTTCTTT
CASSTNGQLNTEAFF
>TRBV28|NA|TRBJ1-2|NA
TGTGCCAGCACCCACGCCGAGCCCACACTCTATGGCTACACCTTC
CASTHAEPTLYGYTF
>TRBV7-6|few|TRBJ2-5|TRBD1
TGTGCCAGCAGTCGCCTGTCAGGGGGAGAGACCCAGTACTTC
CASSRLSGGETQYF
>TRBV6-5|NA|TRBJ2-7|NA
TGTGCCAGCAGTTCTAGTATTTCAGCTTACGAGCAGTACTTC
CASSSSISAYEQYF
>TRBV29-1|few|TRBJ1-2|TRBD1
TGCAGCGTTGAAGAGGTCGGACAGGGTGAAAGCTATGGCTACACCTTC
CSVEEVGQGESYGYTF
>TRBV19|NA|TRBJ1-6|NA
TGTGCCAGTAGTATCACGAATTCACCCCTCCACTTT
CASSITNSPLHF
>TRBV9|NA|TRBJ1-2|NA
TGTGCCAGCAGCGTAGATATGGGGTCCTATGGCTACACCTTC
CASSVDMGSYGYTF
>TRBV18|NA|TRBJ2-7|NA
TGTGCCAGCTCACCACGGGATCAGGCCTTTTGGGGGGAGCAGTACTTC
CASSPRDQAFWGEQYF
>TRBV7-2|few|TRBJ2-3|NA
TGTGCCAGCAGCTTAGACCTAGCTGGAGATACGCAGTATTTT
CASSLDLAGDTQYF
>TRBV12-3/TRBV12-4|few|TRBJ1-5|NA
TGTGCCAGCAGCGACCATAGCAATCAGCCCCAGCATTTT
CASSDHSNQPQHF
>TRBV5-5|NA|TRBJ1-2|NA
TGTGCCAGCAGCCCGGACGGATACTATGGCTACACCTTC
CASSPDGYYGYTF
>TRBV11-2|NA|TRBJ1-1|NA
TGTGCCAGCAGCCAATTCAATCGTCTGGCTTTCTTT
CASSQFNRLAFF
>TRBV4-2|NA|TRBJ2-1|TRBD1
TGTGCCAGCAGCCAACCAGGACAGGGCGGCTGGGATGAGCAGTTCTTC
CASSQPGQGGWDEQFF